Here is one T cell receptor (beta chain) with its context. The source of the sample is a study of blood T cell repertoires in COVID-19. For the study at large: Acute and convalescent COVID-19 specimens originated in the United States, Italy and Spain. From T cells, B-cell-depleted T cells, or PBMCs came the material, which was cDNA or gDNA.

Sequencing used immunoSEQ multiplex PCR; TCRdb keeps in-frame clones, though not all of them. The sample has fewer than 110,000 clones, roughly 84% seen once. The sample consisted of peripheral blood. The sequence was collected from a human donor in a cohort sampled during active COVID-19.

CDR3 region: CAWSGQGVSGNTIYF. The CDR3 nucleotides read TGTGCCTGGAGTGGTCAGGGGGTGTCTGGAAACACCATATATTTT. V gene TRBV30 combines with J gene TRBJ1-3; 7 nucleotides match TRBD1. This CDR3 has 15 residues. Germline-derived CDR1 and CDR2 are GTSNPN and SVGIG (reference sequence). The V gene end was trimmed by 1 base and the J gene end by 1 base; junction bases not matched to a gene: 4.